One and the same sample provided the 18 T cell receptor beta chains below, sequenced in a study of beta chain features in type 1 diabetes. Findings of the study overall: A moderate, significant TCRB CDR3 shortening appeared in type 1 diabetes across four CD4+ subsets.

As every portion of the isolated RNA was reverse transcribed, the sequencing read expressed TCRB transcripts. The method was immunoSEQ multiplex PCR; TCRdb's version includes in-frame clones alone and lacks a portion of them. Among 250,000 to 350,000 clones listed, more than 13% were seen once. Their antigens remain unidentified. The sequenced sample was naive CD4+ T cells from blood. The receptor set was obtained from a man aged 30 to 45 with type 1 diabetes.

This chain joins TRBV30 and TRBJ2-1; TRBD2 might be the D (5 bases). CDR3 length: 12 residues. The germline V and J ends were trimmed by 3 bases and 8 bases, with 11 bases remaining between them. Germline assignment: CDR1 GTSNPN and CDR2 SVGIG (reference sequence). CDR3 sequence reads: CAWSDYRDEQFF. CDR3 nucleotide sequence: TGTGCCTGGAGCGACTATAGGGATGAGCAGTTCTTC.

This clone has just a few counts. The CDR3 reads CASRARLAGSSYNEQFF. CDR3 nucleotides: TGTGCCAGCAGGGCACGACTAGCGGGGAGCTCCTACAATGAGCAGTTCTTC. The V and J genes are TRBV2 and TRBJ2-1, with 11 bases matching TRBD2. The trim removed 6 bases at V and 0 bases at J, leaving 7 bases unmatched. This CDR3 has 17 amino acids. The germline V gene encodes CDR1 SNHLY and CDR2 FYNNEI.

This clone was detected only a few times. The gene calls are TRBV7-2 and TRBJ2-3; maybe TRBD2 (5 bases). This CDR3 has 15 residues. From germline, CDR1 is SGHTA and CDR2 FQGNSA. The ends were cut back, 4 bases at V and 1 base at J, with 12 bases in the middle. CDR3 in DNA: TGTGCCAGCAGCTCTTACAGCGGAGGCACAGATACGCAGTATTTT. This gives the protein CASSSYSGGTDTQYF.

The table lists this clone with a few counts. This specimen includes other DNA sequences encoding the same CDR3. V and J are TRBV18 and TRBJ1-5; weak D call: TRBD1 (5 bases). Germline CDR1 reads KGHSH; CDR2 reads LQKENI. This CDR3 comprises 13 residues. V gave up 2 bases and J gave up 5 bases, with 7 bases separating them. CDR3 DNA: TGTGCCAGCTCACCAGGAGGGGATCAGCCCCAGCATTTT. Residues: CASSPGGDQPQHF.

The chain joins TRBV7-2 to TRBJ2-5; tentative D call: TRBD1 (5 bases). V was cut by 6 bases and J by 3 bases, with 14 bases left in between. Germline loops: CDR1 SGHTA, CDR2 FQGNSA. The CDR3 sequence is 14 residues long. The CDR3 nucleotides are TGTGCCAGCAGTTCCTACCTCAGGGAAGAGACCCAGTACTTC. Protein: CASSSYLREETQYF.

This clone came up a few times. This chain joins TRBV29-1 and TRBJ2-3; 14 bases line up with TRBD2. Looked up from germline, CDR1 is SQVTM and CDR2 is ANQGSEA. Trimming took 7 bases from V and 5 from J; bases not matched to a gene: 8. This CDR3 comprises 15 residues. The DNA for the CDR3 is TGCAGCGCCTCAAGACTAGCGGGAGGGGGAGATACGCAGTATTTT. It encodes CSASRLAGGGDTQYF.

This clone was recorded a few times. The J gene is TRBJ1-2, the V gene TRBV28, with a possible D match to TRBD1 (5 bases). V dropped 8 bases and J dropped 8 bases, with 12 bases sitting between them. CDR1 is MDHEN and CDR2 is SYDVKM in the germline V gene. The CDR3 extends over 11 amino acids. Written as DNA, the CDR3 is TGTGCCAGCTCAACCAGGGTGGGCTACACCTTC. It yields the protein CASSTRVGYTF.

The genes are TRBV7-9 and TRBJ1-1; D gene uncertain. Trimming stripped 4 bases from V and 4 bases from J, with 13 bases between. This CDR3 comprises 14 residues. Per the germline V gene, CDR1 is SEHNR and CDR2 is FQNEAQ (reference sequence). CDR3 nucleotides: TGTGCCAGCAGCTCGCAGCGGGAGGGCACTGAAGCTTTCTTT. Amino acids: CASSSQREGTEAFF.

The chain combines TRBV4-3 with TRBJ2-2; 11 bases agree with TRBD2. There are 18 residues in the CDR3. CDR1 LGHNA and CDR2 YSLEER come from the germline V gene. The J segment lost 1 base and the V segment lost 3 bases, leaving 7 bases of the junction unmatched. The chain's CDR3 is CASSQASGLAENTGELFF. The CDR3 nucleotides are TGCGCCAGCAGCCAGGCTTCGGGACTAGCGGAGAACACCGGGGAGCTGTTTTTT.

J is TRBJ2-2 and V is TRBV5-1, with TRBD1 as a possible D gene (6 bases). This CDR3 is built from 15 residues. The germline gives CDR1 SGHRS, CDR2 YFSETQ. V lost 2 bases to trimming and J lost 7 bases, with 15 bases between them. The CDR3 bases are TGCGCCAGCAGCTTTCCCACAGGGTCGCACGGGGAGCTGTTTTTT. It specifies CASSFPTGSHGELFF.

This clone was picked up a small number of times. Other DNA variants within this sample encode the same CDR3. The CDR3 nucleotides are TGTGCCAGCACCCCCGGACAGGGCTACGAGCAGTACTTC. Its protein is CASTPGQGYEQYF. The chain combines TRBV28 with TRBJ2-7; TRBD1 agrees at 8 bases. Germline V lookup: CDR1 MDHEN, CDR2 SYDVKM. This CDR3 has 13 amino acids. V lost 7 bases to trimming and J lost 3 bases; unmatched junction nucleotides: 5.

J is TRBJ2-5 and V is TRBV5-4; 7 bases agree with TRBD2. This CDR3 is built from 15 residues. Germline V CDR1 and CDR2: SGHNT, YYREEE (reference sequence). V shed 4 bases and J 5 bases; nucleotides not matched to a gene: 11. For the CDR3, the DNA is TGTGCCAGCAGCCCGCCCGGGACTAAGGCGGAGACCCAGTACTTC. Protein sequence: CASSPPGTKAETQYF.

The table lists this clone with a few counts. This rearrangement joins TRBV30 to TRBJ1-2, with 8 bases identical to TRBD1. The CDR3 is made up of 12 amino acids. Germline loops: CDR1 GTSNPN, CDR2 SVGIG (reference sequence). V shed 8 bases and J 4 bases; nucleotides not matched to a gene: 6. This CDR3 reads CAGRGLVYGYTF. Here the CDR3 DNA reads TGTGCCGGCAGGGGGCTAGTCTATGGCTACACCTTC.

J is TRBJ2-1 and V is TRBV18; no reliable D call. The CDR3 runs 12 residues. Germline CDR1 reads KGHSH; CDR2 reads LQKENI. Trimming took 2 bases from V and 10 from J, leaving 9 bases between them. CDR3 residues: CASSPGAEEQFF. DNA of the CDR3: TGTGCCAGCTCACCAGGCGCGGAGGAGCAGTTCTTC.

The sample holds a few counts of this clone. The rearrangement joins TRBV14 to TRBJ2-3; D is possibly TRBD1 (5 bases). With 4 bases removed from V and 4 bases from J, the gap between germline ends came to 6 bases. This CDR3 is 12 amino acids long. Per germline, CDR1 SGHDN and CDR2 FVKESK. The CDR3 is CASSLGPDTQYF. The CDR3 coding sequence is TGTGCCAGCAGCCTGGGGCCAGATACGCAGTATTTT.

The table lists this clone with a few counts. The gene calls are TRBV6-4 and TRBJ2-3; no definite D call. The CDR3 extends over 13 amino acids. CDR1 MRHNA and CDR2 SNTAGT come from the germline V gene. V dropped 6 bases and J dropped 2 bases, with 9 bases sitting between them. The CDR3 loop is CASSISLTDTQYF. The CDR3 nucleotides are TGTGCCAGCAGCATTTCACTCACAGATACGCAGTATTTT.

In its sample, this clone was seen a few times. The rearrangement uses TRBV4-3 and TRBJ1-3; 8 nucleotides match TRBD1. Germline V gives CDR1 LGHNA, CDR2 YSLEER. V gave up 0 bases and J gave up 7 bases; unmatched junction bases: 5. The CDR3 length is 15 residues. CDR3 loop: CASSQDWGQANTIYF. The CDR3 region has the DNA TGCGCCAGCAGCCAAGATTGGGGACAGGCGAACACCATATATTTT.

In this sample, this clone turned up a few times. The J gene is TRBJ2-2, the V gene TRBV7-6; TRBD1 aligns across 7 bases. Germline V gene sequence: CDR1 SGHVS, CDR2 FNYEAQ. V shed 5 bases and J 2 bases; nucleotides not matched to a gene: 5. The CDR3 length is 15 residues. The CDR3 sequence: CASSPGTANTGELFF. Written as DNA, the CDR3 is TGTGCCAGCAGCCCCGGGACAGCAAACACCGGGGAGCTGTTTTTT.